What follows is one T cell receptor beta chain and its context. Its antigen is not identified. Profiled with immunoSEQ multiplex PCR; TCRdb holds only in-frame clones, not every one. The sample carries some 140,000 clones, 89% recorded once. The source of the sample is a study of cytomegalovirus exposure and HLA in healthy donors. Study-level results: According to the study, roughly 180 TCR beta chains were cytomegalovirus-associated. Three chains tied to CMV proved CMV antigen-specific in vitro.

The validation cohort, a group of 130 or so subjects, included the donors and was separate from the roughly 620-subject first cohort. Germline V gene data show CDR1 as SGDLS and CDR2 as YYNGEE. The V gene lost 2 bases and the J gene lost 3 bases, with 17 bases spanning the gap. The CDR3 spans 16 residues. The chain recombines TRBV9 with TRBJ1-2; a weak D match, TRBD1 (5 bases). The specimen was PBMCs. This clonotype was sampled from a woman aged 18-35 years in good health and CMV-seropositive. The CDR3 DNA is TGTGCCAGCAGCGTTGGAGGGGTCGCCGGGGACTATGGCTACACCTTC. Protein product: CASSVGGVAGDYGYTF.